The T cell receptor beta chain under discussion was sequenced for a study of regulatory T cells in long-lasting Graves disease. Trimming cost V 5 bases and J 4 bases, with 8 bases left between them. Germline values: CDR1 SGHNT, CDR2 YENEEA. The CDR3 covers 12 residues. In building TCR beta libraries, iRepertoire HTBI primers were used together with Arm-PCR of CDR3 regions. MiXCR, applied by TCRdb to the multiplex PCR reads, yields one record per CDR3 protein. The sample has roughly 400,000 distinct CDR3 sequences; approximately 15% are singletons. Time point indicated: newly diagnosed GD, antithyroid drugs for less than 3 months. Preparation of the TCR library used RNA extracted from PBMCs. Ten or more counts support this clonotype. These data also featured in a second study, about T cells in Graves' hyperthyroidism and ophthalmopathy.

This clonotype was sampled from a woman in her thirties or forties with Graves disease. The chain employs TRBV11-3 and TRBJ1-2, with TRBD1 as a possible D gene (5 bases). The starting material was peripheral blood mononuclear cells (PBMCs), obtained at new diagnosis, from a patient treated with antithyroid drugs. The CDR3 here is CASSGDFYGYTF. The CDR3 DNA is TGTGCCAGCAGCGGGGACTTCTATGGCTACACCTTC.